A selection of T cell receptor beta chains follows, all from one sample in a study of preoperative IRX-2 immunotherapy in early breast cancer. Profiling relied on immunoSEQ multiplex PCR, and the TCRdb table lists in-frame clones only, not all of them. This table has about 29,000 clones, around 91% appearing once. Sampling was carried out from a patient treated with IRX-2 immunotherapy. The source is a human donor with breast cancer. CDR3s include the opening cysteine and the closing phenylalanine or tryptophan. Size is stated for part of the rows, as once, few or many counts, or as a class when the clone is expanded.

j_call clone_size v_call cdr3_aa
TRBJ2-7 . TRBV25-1 CASSGQGYEQYF
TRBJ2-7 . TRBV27 CASSLSDGAYEQYF
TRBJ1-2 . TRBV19 CASRGGTEGYGYTF
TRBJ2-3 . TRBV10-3 CAISEITKGSDTQYF
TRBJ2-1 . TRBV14 CASSQTAGGGNEQFF
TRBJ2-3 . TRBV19 CASSLQGADTQYF
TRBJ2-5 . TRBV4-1 CASSQSPSGETQYF
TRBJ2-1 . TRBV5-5 CASSLPLWGDSYNEQFF
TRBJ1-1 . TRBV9 CANSQLQGNTEAFF
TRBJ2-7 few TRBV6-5 CASSGTSPYEQYF
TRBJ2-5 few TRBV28 CASAWRIGQETQYF
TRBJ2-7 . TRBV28 CASSSTSYEQYF
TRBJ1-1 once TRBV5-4 CASSPGGKNTEAFF
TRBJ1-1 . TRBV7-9 CASSTVQSGTEAFF
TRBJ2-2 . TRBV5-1 CASSLDSSTGELFF
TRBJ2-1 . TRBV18 CASSPPVGNEQFF
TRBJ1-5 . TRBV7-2 CASSSTGNQPQHF
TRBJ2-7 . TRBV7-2 CASSLVPDSNEQYF
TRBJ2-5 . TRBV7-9 CASSLSHDQETQYF
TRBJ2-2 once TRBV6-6 CASSSIGAYTGELFF
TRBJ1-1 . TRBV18 CASSPPRHLNTEAFF
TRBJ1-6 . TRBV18 CASSPRDRDSPLHF
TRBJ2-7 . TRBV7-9 CASSPAYEQYF
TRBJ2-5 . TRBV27 CASSRRATSGVRETQYF
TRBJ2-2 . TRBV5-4 CASSLQGQGAELFF
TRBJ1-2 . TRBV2 CASSRGQGDYGYTF
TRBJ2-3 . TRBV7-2 CASSLGTSGGTDTQYF
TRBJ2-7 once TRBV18 CASSPAGVIYEQYF
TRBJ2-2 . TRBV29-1 CSARGQGAGGELFF
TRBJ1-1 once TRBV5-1 CASSLGGRETEAFF
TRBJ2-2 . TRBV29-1 CSVDTPSTGELFF
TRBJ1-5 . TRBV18 CASSPSPYSNQPQHF
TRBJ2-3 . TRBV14 CASSQPGPGGTDTQYF
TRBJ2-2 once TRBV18 CASSLGTGDGELFF
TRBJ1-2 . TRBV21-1 CASPRDTSRDYGYTF
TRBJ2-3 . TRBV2 CATRTASTDTQYF
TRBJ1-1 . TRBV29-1 CSAAPSQGGAFF
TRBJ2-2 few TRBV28 CASSSPGLANSLSHTGELFF
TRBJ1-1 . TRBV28 CASSLTGRNTEAFF
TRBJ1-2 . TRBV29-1 CSVLGEGYTF
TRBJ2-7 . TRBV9 CASSVDNRLIEQYF
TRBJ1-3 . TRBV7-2 CASSPLSVANSGNTIYF
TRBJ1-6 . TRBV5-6 CASSLVGGNSPLHF
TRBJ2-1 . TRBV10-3 CAIARTSGDDEQFF
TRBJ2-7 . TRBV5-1 CASSLGVGNEQYF
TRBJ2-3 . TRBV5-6 CASSPSGVTDTQYF
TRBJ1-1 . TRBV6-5 CASRAQTGGNTEAFF
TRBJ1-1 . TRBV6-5 CASTPPGARNTEAFF
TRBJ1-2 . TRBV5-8 CASSLGPQGGLNYGYTF
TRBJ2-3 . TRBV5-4 CASSLGGDSTDTQYF
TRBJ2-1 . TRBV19 CASSIDRSGSFNEQFF